The 9 T cell receptor beta chains reported below all come from one sample, sequenced in a study of blood T cells in healthy people across ages. Through a sample-barcoded 5' primer and a J-beta primer mix, a second PCR was run for roughly 7 to 12 cycles. TCRdb used MiXCR to reprocess the 5' RACE reads, holding one entry per CDR3 protein. The sample includes some 900,000 distinct CDR3 sequences, roughly 50% of them seen just once. Sequenced input: blood. All receptors come from a young man in good health.

The chain combines TRBV29-1 with TRBJ2-5, with D possibly TRBD1 on 6 matching bases. This CDR3 region has 14 residues. Trimming stripped 6 bases from V and 0 bases from J, with 14 bases between. The germline V gene encodes CDR1 SQVTM and CDR2 ANQGSEA. CDR3 DNA: TGCAGCGTGGTACCCAGGGGATACCAAGAGACCCAGTACTTC. Translated, it gives CSVVPRGYQETQYF.

The chain carries TRBV21-1 and TRBJ2-6. TRBV21-1 is a known pseudogene. There are 15 residues in the CDR3. This CDR3 reads CASSKGAAGANVLTF. CDR3 in DNA: TGTGCCAGCAGCAAAGGTGCCGCTGGGGCCAACGTCCTGACTTTC.

The chain links TRBV30 to TRBJ2-1; D is unresolved. This CDR3 region has 11 residues. V gave up 2 bases and J gave up 4 bases, with 3 bases separating them. Per the germline V gene, CDR1 is GTSNPN and CDR2 is SVGIG (reference sequence). DNA for the CDR3: TGTGCCTGGAGTAATTACAATGAGCAGTTCTTC. Amino acid sequence: CAWSNYNEQFF.

The chain is built from TRBV3-1 and TRBJ2-1; D remains unclear. The germline V gene has CDR1 LGHDT and CDR2 YNNKEL (reference sequence). V lost 1 base and J lost 5, with 12 bases in between. The CDR3 runs to 15 residues. CDR3 sequence (DNA): TGTGCCAGCAGCCAAGGCACCGTCCTCCACAATGAGCAGTTCTTC. Encoded protein: CASSQGTVLHNEQFF.

In the case of this clonotype: A read error may be the cause here, since a much bigger clone is one base away. V is TRBV4-3 and J is TRBJ2-1; D unresolved. The ends were cut back, 1 base at V and 6 bases at J, with 13 bases in the middle. The germline gives CDR1 LGHNA, CDR2 YSLEER. There are 15 residues in the CDR3. The CDR3, as DNA: TGCGCCAGCAGCCAAGTCGCGGACGAGGTCAATGAGCAGTTCTTC. Its protein is CASSQVADEVNEQFF.

The V and J genes are TRBV20-1 and TRBJ2-5, with D hard to call. The germline V gene has CDR1 DFQATT and CDR2 SNEGSKA (reference sequence). This CDR3 spans 13 amino acids. V lost 3 bases to trimming and J lost 1 base, with 9 bases between them. Here the CDR3 reads CSASSRFQETQYF. CDR3 coding DNA: TGCAGTGCTAGTAGTCGATTCCAAGAGACCCAGTACTTC.

The table lists this clonotype with a few counts. The chain is built from TRBV27 and TRBJ1-2; no clear D gene. The CDR3 loop spans 14 amino acids. V was shortened by 5 bases and J by 0 bases, with 10 bases between the two germline ends. The germline V gene has CDR1 MNHEY and CDR2 SMNVEV (reference sequence). Here the CDR3 reads CASSRAGANYGYTF. The CDR3 nucleotides read TGTGCCAGCAGTAGGGCCGGGGCTAACTATGGCTACACCTTC.

This clonotype appeared a few times. In nucleotides, the CDR3 is TGTGCCAGCAGCTGGAGAGGGACGGGTTTCACAGATACGCAGTATTTT. Translated, it gives CASSWRGTGFTDTQYF. V usage is TRBV7-2 and J usage is TRBJ2-3; D might be TRBD1 or TRBD2, each matching 5 bases. The V gene's germline CDR1 is SGHTA and CDR2 FQGNSA. The CDR3 contains 16 residues. V was shortened by 4 bases and J by 2 bases, with 16 bases between the two germline ends.

This chain connects TRBV6-1 to TRBJ2-3; 13 nucleotides align to TRBD2. CDR3 length: 17 amino acids. Trimming at V came to 3 bases and at J to 2 bases, leaving 5 bases not matched to a gene. Per the germline V gene, CDR1 is MNHNS and CDR2 is SASEGT. The CDR3 reads CASSDPTSGGFTDTQYF. The DNA of the CDR3 is TGTGCCAGCAGTGACCCGACTAGCGGGGGGTTCACAGATACGCAGTATTTT.